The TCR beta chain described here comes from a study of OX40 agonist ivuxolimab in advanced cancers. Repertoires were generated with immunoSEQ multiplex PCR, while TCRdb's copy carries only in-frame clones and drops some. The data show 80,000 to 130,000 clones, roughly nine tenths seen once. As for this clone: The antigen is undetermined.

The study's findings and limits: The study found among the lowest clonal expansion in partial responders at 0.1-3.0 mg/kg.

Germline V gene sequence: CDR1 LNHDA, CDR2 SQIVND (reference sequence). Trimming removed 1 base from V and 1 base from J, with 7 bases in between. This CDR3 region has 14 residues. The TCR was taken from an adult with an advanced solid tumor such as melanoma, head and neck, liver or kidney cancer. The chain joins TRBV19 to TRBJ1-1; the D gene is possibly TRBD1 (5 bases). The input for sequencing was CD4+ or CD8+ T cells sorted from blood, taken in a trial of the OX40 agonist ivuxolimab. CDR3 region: CASSIGGANTEAFF. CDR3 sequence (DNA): TGTGCCAGTAGTATAGGAGGGGCGAACACTGAAGCTTTCTTT.